The entry below gives a single T cell receptor beta chain sequence along with its context. This table comes from immunoSEQ multiplex PCR, and its TCRdb copy is limited to in-frame clones, with some not included. Of some 120,000 clones in the sample, about 90% were seen once. These data are taken from a study of T cell responses to AZD1222 COVID-19 vaccine. The CDR3 length is 15 residues. Germline assignment: CDR1 MRHNA and CDR2 SNTAGT. The V and J ends lost 4 bases and 1 base respectively, with 10 bases between them. This sequence was found in an adult in good health. V and J are TRBV6-4 and TRBJ2-2, with D unclear. Sample: peripheral blood, taken on day 0 of AZD1222 vaccination. In DNA, the CDR3 is TGTGCCAGCAGTGCCAGTGGCGGGAACACCGGGGAGCTGTTTTTT. Protein: CASSASGGNTGELFF.